What follows are 19 T cell receptor beta chains derived from one specimen sequenced in a study of blood T cell repertoires in COVID-19. TCRdb's copy holds only in-frame clones and misses some; the assay was immunoSEQ multiplex PCR. The table lists some 200,000 clones, less than 90% of them singletons. The specimen sequenced was peripheral blood. The receptors here all came from a woman of 80 years or more with COVID-19, enrolled during active disease.

CDR3 nucleotide sequence: TGTGCCAGCTCGGAGGTCTCTAACTATGGCTACACCTTC. The encoded protein is CASSEVSNYGYTF. The gene calls are TRBV7-9 and TRBJ1-2; D is uncertain. Germline values: CDR1 SEHNR, CDR2 FQNEAQ (reference sequence). The CDR3 runs 13 residues. The V end lost 8 bases, the J end lost 0 bases, and 10 bases lay between the germline ends.

V is TRBV5-1 and J is TRBJ1-1; 7 nucleotides match TRBD1. The CDR3 runs 13 residues. V lost 4 bases to trimming and J lost 11 bases; unmatched junction nucleotides: 11. Germline lookup yields CDR1 SGHRS and CDR2 YFSETQ. The CDR3 coding sequence is TGCGCCAGCAGCCCACAGGGGAATCCGGGCGCTTTCTTT. Residues: CASSPQGNPGAFF.

The chain employs TRBV2 and TRBJ2-2; a weak D match, TRBD2 (6 bases). V lost 8 bases and J 4 bases, leaving 17 bases between the germline ends. This CDR3 spans 15 amino acids. Per germline, CDR1 SNHLY and CDR2 FYNNEI. DNA of the CDR3: TGTGCCAGCTTCCCACGCCTAGCGAGCACCGGGGAGCTGTTTTTT. This sequence encodes CASFPRLASTGELFF.

This chain joins TRBV6-5 and TRBJ1-2, with D possibly being TRBD1 (6 bases). Trimming cost V 0 bases and J 7 bases, with 15 bases left between them. This CDR3 has 15 amino acids. Germline-derived CDR1 and CDR2 are MNHEY and SVGAGI. The CDR3 DNA reads TGTGCCAGCAGTTACTCCTGGGACAAGGAAAGTGGCTACACCTTC. This gives the protein CASSYSWDKESGYTF.

The J gene is TRBJ2-1, the V gene TRBV24-1, with 9 bases fitting TRBD1. This CDR3 spans 16 amino acids. Germline V lookup: CDR1 KGHDR, CDR2 SFDVKD. The V gene end was trimmed by 4 bases and the J gene end by 8 bases; junction bases not matched to a gene: 11. CDR3 in DNA: TGTGCCACCAGTGAGCCTACGGGACAGGGCAGGGATGAGCAGTTCTTC. It yields the protein CATSEPTGQGRDEQFF.

The chain is built from TRBV10-2 and TRBJ1-5, with D perhaps TRBD1 (5 bases). Germline lookup yields CDR1 WSHSY and CDR2 SAAADI. The CDR3 totals 13 residues. The V gene lost 6 bases and the J gene lost 6 bases, with 12 bases spanning the gap. CDR3 loop: CASRERGSQPQHF. CDR3 nucleotide sequence: TGCGCCAGCAGAGAGAGGGGTAGTCAGCCCCAGCATTTT.

There are a few counts of this clone. Other DNA sequences of this sample code for an identical CDR3. V is TRBV7-9 and J is TRBJ1-6; TRBD1 agrees at 7 bases. The germline CDR1 and CDR2 sequences are SEHNR and FQNEAQ (reference sequence). Unmatched junction bases numbered 2, after V lost 4 bases and J lost 8 bases. This CDR3 spans 13 amino acids. The DNA for the CDR3 is TGTGCCAGCAGCTCAACAGGGGATTCACCCCTCCACTTT. It specifies CASSSTGDSPLHF. The variable domain in full, with the rest retrieved from reference TRBV7-9 and TRBJ1-6, is DTGVSQNPRHKITKRGQNVTFRCDPISEHNRLYWYRQTLGQGPEFLTYFQNEAQLEKSRLLSDRFSAERPKGSFSTLEIQRTEQGDSAMYLCASSSTGDSPLHFGNGTRLTVT.

The count of this clone is one. The chain is built from TRBV23-1 and TRBJ1-5; perhaps TRBD1 as D (6 bases). TRBV23-1 is filed as an ORF, its function uncertain. Trimming pared 9 bases from V and 3 bases from J, leaving 33 bases between. The CDR3 sequence is 20 residues long. The CDR3 here is CASSPMDLRGPEQLNQPQHF. In DNA, the CDR3 is TGCGCCAGTTCCCCAATGGACCTCAGGGGCCCCGAGCAACTCAATCAGCCCCAGCATTTT.

The rearrangement joins TRBV7-8 to TRBJ1-4; D may be TRBD1 (6 bases). CDR3 length equals 15 residues. V dropped 5 bases and J dropped 7 bases, with 17 bases sitting between them. The V gene's germline CDR1 is SGHVS and CDR2 FQNEAQ. Here the CDR3 reads CASSLGQSVIEKLFF. The CDR3 region has the DNA TGTGCCAGCAGCCTTGGACAGTCGGTTATTGAAAAACTGTTTTTT.

This sequence joins TRBV7-2 and TRBJ2-1; unclear D gene. The length of the CDR3 is 15 residues. Trimming stripped 2 bases from V and 8 bases from J, with 16 bases between. Germline V gene sequence: CDR1 SGHTA, CDR2 FQGNSA. CDR3 nucleotides: TGTGCCAGCAGCTTAAGGCGGCCCCCTTGGGATGAGCAGTTCTTC. It translates to CASSLRRPPWDEQFF.

This chain links TRBV18 with TRBJ1-3; D is perhaps TRBD1 (5 bases). V was trimmed by 3 bases and J by 4 bases, leaving 19 bases between them. The germline gives CDR1 KGHSH, CDR2 LQKENI. This CDR3 has 17 residues. CDR3 region: CASSPPPGTSGGNTIYF. The CDR3 DNA is TGTGCCAGCTCACCGCCACCCGGGACTTCGGGGGGAAACACCATATATTTT.

The V and J genes are TRBV3-1 (or the pseudogene TRBV3-2) and TRBJ1-1; D gene unclear. This CDR3 is 13 amino acids long. V was cut by 5 bases and J by 1 base, with 8 bases left in between. Germline V CDR1 and CDR2: LGHDT, YNNKEL (reference sequence). For the CDR3, the DNA is TGTGCCAGCAGCGATACAAGGAACACTGAAGCTTTCTTT. Translating gives CASSDTRNTEAFF.

The chain employs TRBV5-6 and TRBJ1-4; no clear D gene. This CDR3 comprises 16 residues. V lost 4 bases, J lost 0 bases, and 13 bases lay in between. Germline values: CDR1 SGHDT, CDR2 YYEEEE. The CDR3 spells CASSLGLAATNEKLFF. The CDR3 DNA reads as TGTGCCAGCAGCCTCGGCCTAGCTGCAACTAATGAAAAACTGTTTTTT.

The chain has TRBV10-3 and TRBJ1-2, with 8 bases aligning to TRBD1. The length of the CDR3 is 14 residues. V lost 7 bases to trimming and J lost 4 bases; unmatched junction nucleotides: 8. The germline V gene has CDR1 ENHRY and CDR2 SYGVKD. In nucleotides, the CDR3 is TGTGCCATCAATTCGGCAGGGGGCGTCTATGGCTACACCTTC. Its protein is CAINSAGGVYGYTF.

The chain carries TRBV29-1 and TRBJ1-1; D might be TRBD1 (6 bases). V shed 5 bases and J shed 4 bases, with 14 bases lying between them. This CDR3 contains 13 residues. Germline values: CDR1 SQVTM, CDR2 ANQGSEA. The CDR3 DNA is TGCAGCGTTAACAGGGCGTTGCGCACTGAAGCTTTCTTT. Amino acid sequence: CSVNRALRTEAFF.

The V gene is TRBV3-1 (or the pseudogene TRBV3-2), the J gene TRBJ2-3, with D maybe TRBD1 (5 bases). CDR3 length: 15 residues. Between the trimmed V and J ends, which lost 1 base and 4 bases, there was a span of 12 bases. Germline values: CDR1 LGHDT, CDR2 YNNKEL (reference sequence). The CDR3: CASSQGYAGSDTQYF. CDR3 DNA: TGTGCCAGCAGCCAAGGATATGCAGGGTCAGATACGCAGTATTTT.

The gene calls are TRBV9 and TRBJ1-6; D is undetermined. CDR3 size: 11 residues. CDR1 is SGDLS, CDR2 YYNGEE, per germline. Trimming shortened V by 5 bases and J by 14 bases, and 11 bases separated the two germline ends. CDR3 in DNA: TGTGCCAGCAGTAGTTTCGGGTCCCTCCACTTT. Residues: CASSSFGSLHF. The full variable domain, its missing parts supplied by reference TRBV9 and TRBJ1-6, is DSGVTQTPKHLITATGQRVTLRCSPRSGDLSVYWYQQSLDQGLQFLIQYYNGEERAKGNILERFSAQQFPDLHSELNLSSLELGDSALYFCASSSFGSLHFGNGTRLTVT.

This clone was seen more than once but under ten times. This chain links TRBV30 with TRBJ2-2; D possibly corresponds to TRBD1 (5 bases). The CDR3 runs 13 residues. The germline V and J ends were trimmed by 3 bases and 5 bases, with 10 bases remaining between them. Per the germline V gene, CDR1 is GTSNPN and CDR2 is SVGIG (reference sequence). The CDR3, as DNA: TGTGCCTGGAGGGGGCCAAAGACCGGGGAGCTGTTTTTT. Translating gives CAWRGPKTGELFF.

This chain links TRBV5-6 with TRBJ2-7; D remains ambiguous. The V gene's germline CDR1 is SGHDT and CDR2 YYEEEE. The CDR3 spans 11 residues. V gave up 2 bases and J gave up 7 bases, with 7 bases separating them. CDR3 nucleotides: TGTGCCAGCAGCTTACCAGGAGAGCAGTACTTC. Protein: CASSLPGEQYF.